The clone carrying this TCR beta chain has only a few counts. The sample is drawn from a study of blood T cell repertoires in COVID-19. Study details: From T cells, B-cell-depleted T cells, or PBMCs came the material, which was cDNA or gDNA.

Per the germline V gene, CDR1 is MNHEY and CDR2 is SVGAGI. V was clipped by 0 bases and J by 11 bases, with 19 bases between them. CDR3 length: 15 residues. In the original analysis: Using reference gene primer amplification, nucleated cell counts were estimated. Profiled with immunoSEQ multiplex PCR; TCRdb holds only in-frame clones, not every one. That table supplies the V and J calls and clone size; D and trimming were determined from the DNA. The data contain 450,000 to 500,000 clones, approximately 85% of them singletons. Sequencing was carried out using peripheral blood. The chain couples TRBV6-5 to TRBJ1-1; D gene unclear. The source of this sequence is a human donor in a cohort sampled during active COVID-19. CDR3 sequence (DNA): TGTGCCAGCAGTTACTCGACTGGGAGGACTCCTAAGGCTTTCTTT. It encodes CASSYSTGRTPKAFF.